Shown below are 23 T cell receptor beta chains from a single sample sequenced in a study of T cell responses to AZD1222 COVID-19 vaccine. Only in-frame clones appear in the TCRdb table, and some are missing; sequencing was by immunoSEQ multiplex PCR. The table lists 150,000 to 200,000 clones, less than 95% of them singletons. Sequenced material: peripheral blood, taken on day 0 of AZD1222 vaccination. The origin of the receptors is an adult in good health.

This sequence joins TRBV9 and TRBJ1-2; possibly TRBD1 for D (6 bases). The V gene's germline CDR1 is SGDLS and CDR2 YYNGEE. V was cut by 6 bases and J by 3 bases, with 6 bases left in between. This CDR3 comprises 11 residues. The CDR3 DNA sequence: TGTGCCAGCAACAGGGACTATGGCTACACCTTC. It specifies CASNRDYGYTF.

The chain uses TRBV6-2 or TRBV6-3 and TRBJ1-5, with TRBD1 matching 7 bases. V lost 5 bases to trimming and J lost 5 bases; unmatched junction nucleotides: 9. The CDR3 runs to 15 residues. Germline V gene sequence: CDR1 MNHEY, CDR2 SVGEGT. CDR3 sequence: CASSLIQGQDQPQHF. The CDR3 DNA follows: TGTGCCAGCAGTCTTATACAGGGGCAAGATCAGCCCCAGCATTTT.

The chain uses TRBV10-3 and TRBJ2-4, with D perhaps matching TRBD1 (5 bases). Germline CDR1 and CDR2: ENHRY and SYGVKD. The V end was cut by 6 bases, the J end by 6 bases, with 6 bases between. CDR3 length: 11 residues. DNA of the CDR3: TGTGCCATCAGCGACAGAAACATTCAGTACTTC. It is translated as CAISDRNIQYF.

The J gene is TRBJ1-1, the V gene TRBV5-4; 10 positions match TRBD1. Trimming removed 5 bases from V and 3 bases from J; junction bases left unmatched: 7. Germline CDR1 and CDR2: SGHNT and YYREEE (reference sequence). The CDR3 extends over 15 amino acids. CDR3 bases: TGTGCCAGCAGGCCCAGACAGGGGGCGGACACTGAAGCTTTCTTT. It yields the protein CASRPRQGADTEAFF. The variable domain in full, with the rest retrieved from reference TRBV5-4 and TRBJ1-1, is ETGVTQSPTHLIKTRGQQVTLRCSSQSGHNTVSWYQQALGQGPQFIFQYYREEENGRGNFPPRFSGLQFPNYSSELNVNALELDDSALYLCASRPRQGADTEAFFGQGTRLTVV.

The rearrangement joins TRBV5-5 to TRBJ2-1, with 11 bases that match TRBD2. CDR1 is SGHKS and CDR2 is YYEKEE in the germline V gene (reference sequence). The length of the CDR3 is 16 residues. V was pared by 4 bases and J by 9 bases, with 12 bases of the junction left unmatched. CDR3 sequence: CASSGTGTSGFREQFF. CDR3 bases: TGTGCCAGCAGCGGCACCGGGACTAGCGGATTCCGTGAGCAGTTCTTC. Supplemented by reference TRBV5-5 and TRBJ2-1, the full variable domain reads DAGVTQSPTHLIKTRGQQVTLRCSPISGHKSVSWYQQVLGQGPQFIFQYYEKEERGRGNFPDRFSARQFPNYSSELNVNALLLGDSALYLCASSGTGTSGFREQFFGPGTRLTVL.

CDR3: CAIRDDLGLAGKWDTQYF. The DNA for the CDR3 is TGTGCCATCAGGGATGACCTCGGACTAGCGGGGAAATGGGATACGCAGTATTTT. The J gene is TRBJ2-3, the V gene TRBV10-3; the match to TRBD2 covers 12 bases. Germline values: CDR1 ENHRY, CDR2 SYGVKD. The CDR3 is made up of 18 amino acids. Trimming removed 6 bases from V and 6 bases from J; junction bases left unmatched: 16.

The J gene is TRBJ1-5, the V gene TRBV5-1; D call uncertain. Germline CDR1 is SGHRS and CDR2 is YFSETQ. The CDR3 is made up of 15 amino acids. V was cut by 4 bases and J by 2 bases, with 13 bases left in between. DNA of the CDR3: TGCGCCAGCAGCCTGGGTGTGTCCGGCAATCAGCCCCAGCATTTT. Its translation is CASSLGVSGNQPQHF.

V is TRBV11-1 and J is TRBJ2-1; D is unclear. With 4 bases removed from V and 4 bases from J, the gap between germline ends came to 14 bases. The CDR3 extends over 15 amino acids. Germline-derived CDR1 and CDR2 are SGHAT and FQDESV (reference sequence). The CDR3: CASSYDWGRYNEQFF. The CDR3 nucleotides read TGTGCCAGCAGCTACGACTGGGGTCGTTACAATGAGCAGTTCTTC.

The gene calls are TRBV18 and TRBJ1-4, with D unclear. Germline CDR1 is KGHSH and CDR2 is LQKENI. V gave up 8 bases and J gave up 0 bases, with 25 bases separating them. The CDR3 is made up of 19 amino acids. The CDR3 region is CASAASLSDGGATNEKLFF. The CDR3 DNA is TGTGCCAGCGCCGCCAGCCTTTCCGACGGAGGCGCAACTAATGAAAAACTGTTTTTT. Full variable domain (missing parts from reference TRBV18 and TRBJ1-4): NAGVMQNPRHLVRRRGQEARLRCSPMKGHSHVYWYRQLPEEGLKFMVYLQKENIIDESGMPKERFSAEFPKEGPSILRIQQVVRGDSAAYFCASAASLSDGGATNEKLFFGSGTQLSVL.

The sample holds one count of this clone. J is TRBJ1-6 and V is TRBV5-4; 7 positions match TRBD1. Germline CDR1 SGHNT, CDR2 YYREEE (reference sequence). The CDR3 is 15 amino acids. V lost 6 bases to trimming and J lost 5 bases; unmatched junction nucleotides: 8. The CDR3 nucleotides are TGTGCCAGCAAGCGGGACAGACGCGATAATTCACCCCTCCACTTT. It codes for CASKRDRRDNSPLHF. The whole variable domain, remainder taken from reference TRBV5-4 and TRBJ1-6, is ETGVTQSPTHLIKTRGQQVTLRCSSQSGHNTVSWYQQALGQGPQFIFQYYREEENGRGNFPPRFSGLQFPNYSSELNVNALELDDSALYLCASKRDRRDNSPLHFGNGTRLTVT.

This clone appeared a single time. This chain uses TRBV3-1 (or the pseudogene TRBV3-2) with TRBJ1-1; no clear D gene. The CDR3 runs to 12 residues. Per germline, CDR1 LGHDT and CDR2 YNNKEL (reference sequence). The V end was cut by 4 bases, the J end by 3 bases, with 6 bases between. As DNA, the CDR3 is TGTGCCAGCAGCCTAACGGACACTGAAGCTTTCTTT. Translation gives CASSLTDTEAFF.

The chain's CDR3 is CASSPREAYNEQFF. CDR3 DNA: TGTGCCAGCAGCCCCCGTGAGGCCTACAATGAGCAGTTCTTC. The chain has TRBV11-2 and TRBJ2-1, with unresolved D. V was clipped by 5 bases and J by 2 bases, with 10 bases between them. CDR3 length: 14 amino acids. Germline lookup yields CDR1 SGHAT and CDR2 FQNNGV.

The rearrangement joins TRBV30 to TRBJ1-5; TRBD1 is a possible D gene (6 bases). The CDR3 is made up of 13 amino acids. Trimming left V 4 bases short and J 4 bases short, with 11 bases between. The germline V gene encodes CDR1 GTSNPN and CDR2 SVGIG (reference sequence). CDR3 sequence (DNA): TGTGCCTGGAACCGGGGGCCAAATCAGCCCCAGCATTTT. Translation gives CAWNRGPNQPQHF.

This clone appeared a single time. The CDR3 sequence is CASSFSRGLGTEAFF. The CDR3 DNA reads TGTGCCAGCAGTTTCTCCAGGGGGCTGGGAACTGAAGCTTTCTTT. The chain is built from TRBV28 and TRBJ1-1, with 8 bases fitting TRBD1. J lost 5 bases, V lost 3 bases, and 8 bases had no gene match. Germline CDR1 MDHEN, CDR2 SYDVKM. This CDR3 comprises 15 residues. The full variable domain, completed using reference TRBV28 and TRBJ1-1, is DVKVTQSSRYLVKRTGEKVFLECVQDMDHENMFWYRQDPGLGLRLIYFSYDVKMKEKGDIPEGYSVSREKKERFSLILESASTNQTSMYLCASSFSRGLGTEAFFGQGTRLTVV.

The chain links TRBV28 to TRBJ1-5; D unclear. The CDR3 extends over 14 amino acids. With 6 bases removed from V and 0 bases from J, the gap between germline ends came to 9 bases. Germline loops: CDR1 MDHEN, CDR2 SYDVKM. The CDR3 DNA follows: TGTGCCAGCAGCTTGGTTAATAGCAATCAGCCCCAGCATTTT. Translated: CASSLVNSNQPQHF.

This chain uses TRBV19 with TRBJ1-5; 8 positions match TRBD1. This CDR3 comprises 15 residues. Unmatched junction bases numbered 7, after V lost 5 bases and J lost 4 bases. CDR1 is LNHDA, CDR2 SQIVND, per germline (reference sequence). CDR3 protein: CASSATGGGNQPQHF. For the CDR3, the DNA is TGTGCCAGTAGTGCAACAGGGGGTGGAAATCAGCCCCAGCATTTT.

The genes are TRBV6-1 and TRBJ1-4; no firm D call. This CDR3 is built from 14 residues. The V and J ends lost 3 bases and 6 bases respectively, with 11 bases between them. Germline V lookup: CDR1 MNHNS, CDR2 SASEGT. CDR3 nucleotides: TGTGCCAGCAGTGAGTCAAGGTCCGATGAAAAACTGTTTTTT. Encoded protein: CASSESRSDEKLFF.

This chain uses TRBV4-1 with TRBJ2-4; D may be TRBD2 (5 bases). Germline V CDR1 and CDR2: MGHRA, YSYEKL. Trimming pared 0 bases from V and 4 bases from J, leaving 10 bases between. The CDR3 loop spans 15 amino acids. The CDR3 reads CASSQDIQRKNIQYF. The CDR3 DNA sequence: TGCGCCAGCAGCCAAGATATCCAGCGGAAAAACATTCAGTACTTC.

The chain employs TRBV5-5 and TRBJ2-6, with 9 bases that match TRBD1. Trimming at V came to 4 bases and at J to 0 bases, leaving 5 bases not matched to a gene. This CDR3 comprises 17 residues. Germline V gene lookup returns CDR1 SGHKS and CDR2 YYEKEE (reference sequence). CDR3 bases: TGTGCCAGCAGCGACAGGGGGAATTACTCTGGGGCCAACGTCCTGACTTTC. This translates into CASSDRGNYSGANVLTF.

This clone occurred once. The chain employs TRBV29-1 and TRBJ2-2; the D gene could be TRBD1 or TRBD2 (6 bases each). V dropped 7 bases and J dropped 4 bases, with 13 bases sitting between them. The CDR3 contains 13 residues. The germline V gene has CDR1 SQVTM and CDR2 ANQGSEA. As DNA, the CDR3 is TGCAGCGCCGTACAGGGACTCACCGGGGAGCTGTTTTTT. As protein: CSAVQGLTGELFF.

This clone occurred a few times. J is TRBJ1-1 and V is TRBV2; D remains unclear. The germline V gene has CDR1 SNHLY and CDR2 FYNNEI. V lost 6 bases to trimming and J lost 1 base, with 9 bases between them. CDR3 size: 13 residues. The CDR3 sequence: CASRFSTNTEAFF. CDR3 DNA: TGTGCCAGCAGGTTTTCAACGAACACTGAAGCTTTCTTT.

The rearrangement uses TRBV28 and TRBJ1-5, with no clear D. Germline lookup yields CDR1 MDHEN and CDR2 SYDVKM. The CDR3 is 16 residues long. The ends were cut back, 7 bases at V and 2 bases at J, with 18 bases in the middle. The CDR3 region is CASKLGRLLGNQPQHF. DNA of the CDR3: TGTGCCAGCAAACTAGGCAGGCTCTTGGGCAATCAGCCCCAGCATTTT. The full variable domain, rest sourced from reference TRBV28 and TRBJ1-5, is DVKVTQSSRYLVKRTGEKVFLECVQDMDHENMFWYRQDPGLGLRLIYFSYDVKMKEKGDIPEGYSVSREKKERFSLILESASTNQTSMYLCASKLGRLLGNQPQHFGDGTRLSIL.

In its sample, this clone was seen once. This chain joins TRBV18 and TRBJ1-5, with 11 bases fitting TRBD1. CDR1 is KGHSH, CDR2 LQKENI, per germline. The CDR3 is 14 amino acids. The J segment lost 7 bases and the V segment lost 5 bases, leaving 4 bases of the junction unmatched. This CDR3 reads CASSARDRGQPQHF. The CDR3 DNA is TGTGCCAGCTCAGCCCGGGACAGGGGGCAGCCCCAGCATTTT.